The sequence of this T cell receptor beta chain was determined in a study of blood T cell repertoires in COVID-19. Study in general: Acute and convalescent COVID-19 samples came from the United States, Italy and Spain. Nucleic acid was either cDNA or gDNA, and it came from T cells, B-cell-depleted T cells, or PBMCs.

Original processing notes: Using reference gene primer amplification, nucleated cell counts were estimated. TCRdb's copy holds only in-frame clones and misses some; the assay was immunoSEQ multiplex PCR. V, J and clone size reflect that table, while D and trimming were determined from the DNA. The sample holds 25,000 to 30,000 clones, about four fifths seen once. Trimming removed 1 base from V and 5 bases from J, with 11 bases in between. Germline loops: CDR1 LGHDT, CDR2 YNNKEL (reference sequence). The CDR3 has 14 residues. This chain links TRBV3-1 (or the pseudogene TRBV3-2) with TRBJ1-1; D is possibly TRBD1 (6 bases). The TCR comes from a man older than 75 with active COVID-19. Sequencing input: peripheral blood. The CDR3 spells CASSQGGQGTEAFF. In DNA form, the CDR3 reads TGTGCCAGCAGCCAAGGGGGGCAGGGGACTGAAGCTTTCTTT.